This T cell receptor (beta chain) was recorded in a study of blood T cell repertoires in COVID-19. Study-wide background: Both acute and convalescent COVID-19 samples were obtained from the United States, Italy and Spain. T cells, B-cell-depleted T cells, or PBMCs supplied cDNA or gDNA.

This CDR3 has 16 amino acids. Germline V gene data show CDR1 as LGHNA and CDR2 as YNFKEQ. The V segment lost 5 bases and the J segment 3 bases; nucleotides outside the gene matches: 5. In the authors' workflow: The authors estimated nucleated cell counts from reference gene primer amplification. The method was immunoSEQ multiplex PCR; TCRdb's version includes in-frame clones alone and lacks a portion of them. V and J calls and clone size are those listed in that table; D and trimming were worked out from the DNA. The data hold about 240,000 clones, with approximately 87% observed a single time. The chain has TRBV4-2 and TRBJ2-1; 12 bases fit TRBD2. The TCR sequence derives from a man between 60 and 75 years old with acute or convalescent COVID-19. Sequencing was carried out using peripheral blood. The CDR3 reads CASSVRLAGDYNEQFF. CDR3 in DNA: TGTGCCAGCAGCGTCCGACTAGCGGGAGACTACAATGAGCAGTTCTTC.